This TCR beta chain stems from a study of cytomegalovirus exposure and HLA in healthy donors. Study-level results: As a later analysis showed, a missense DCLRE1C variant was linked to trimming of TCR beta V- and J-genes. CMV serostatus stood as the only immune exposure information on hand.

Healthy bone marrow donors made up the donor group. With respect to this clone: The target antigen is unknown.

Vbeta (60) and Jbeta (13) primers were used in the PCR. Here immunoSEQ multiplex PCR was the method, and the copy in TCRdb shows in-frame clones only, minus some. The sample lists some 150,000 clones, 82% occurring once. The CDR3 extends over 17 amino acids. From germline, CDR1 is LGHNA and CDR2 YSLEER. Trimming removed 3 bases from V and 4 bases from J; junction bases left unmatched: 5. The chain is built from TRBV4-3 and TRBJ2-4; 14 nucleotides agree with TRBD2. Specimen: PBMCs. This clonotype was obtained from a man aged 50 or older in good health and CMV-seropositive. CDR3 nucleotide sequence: TGCGCCAGCAGCCAGACGGGACTAGCGGGAGAAAAAAACATTCAGTACTTC. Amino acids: CASSQTGLAGEKNIQYF.